This T cell receptor (beta chain) was sequenced for a study of T cells in Graves' hyperthyroidism and ophthalmopathy. This CDR3 region has 17 residues. Germline CDR1 and CDR2: SGDLS and YYNGEE. The ends were cut back, 4 bases at V and 0 bases at J, with 14 bases in the middle. Using RNA transcripts as the source, TCR beta CDR3 regions were amplified. The primer set for the first-round RT-PCR of the TCR CDR3 was HTBI. TCRdb analysed the multiplex PCR reads with MiXCR anew, one entry per CDR3 protein. The data show a few hundred thousand distinct CDR3 sequences, around 46% seen once. The TCR sequence derives from a young woman with Graves' hyperthyroidism. The chain employs TRBV9 and TRBJ1-6, with D hard to call. The material sequenced was peripheral blood or thyroid tissue (not recorded which). CDR3 DNA: TGTGCCAGCAGCCTCGGGAGGGTTAGCTCCTATAATTCACCCCTCCACTTT. Translated, it gives CASSLGRVSSYNSPLHF.